These T cell receptor beta chains were read from a single sample in a study of T cell responses to AZD1222 COVID-19 vaccine. Sequencing used immunoSEQ multiplex PCR; TCRdb keeps in-frame clones, though not all of them. The sample holds some 150,000 clones, more than 85% seen once. The sample here was peripheral blood, taken on day 0 of AZD1222 vaccination. The receptor set was obtained from an adult in good health. Both conserved end residues are part of each CDR3. A D gene is named only where the DNA matches it firmly. Rows give clone size only sometimes, using once, few, many, or a class for an expanded clone.

d_call cdr3_length j_call v_call clone_size cdr3_nt cdr3_aa
- 13 TRBJ1-2 TRBV24-1 - TGTGCCACCAGTGATTCGGACGCGGCTGGCTACACCTTC CATSDSDAAGYTF
- 13 TRBJ1-1 TRBV2 - TGTGCCAGCAGTGCTGGGTTGGGCACTGAAGCTTTCTTT CASSAGLGTEAFF
TRBD2 17 TRBJ2-7 TRBV4-1 few TGCGCCAGCAGCCCCGGACTAGCGGGGATAAACTTCTACGAGCAGTACTTC CASSPGLAGINFYEQYF
TRBD1 15 TRBJ1-5 TRBV19 - TGTGCCAGTAGTTCCGTGACAGGGTCAAATCAGCCCCAGCATTTT CASSSVTGSNQPQHF
- 16 TRBJ1-2 TRBV5-1 - TGCGCCAGCAGCTTGGAAGGTGGGACTACTGGGTATGGCTACACCTTC CASSLEGGTTGYGYTF
- 14 TRBJ2-1 TRBV5-4 - TGTGCCAGCAGCTGGGGTTTGGGGCAAGGTGAGCAGTTCTTC CASSWGLGQGEQFF
- 16 TRBJ1-2 TRBV4-2 - TGTGCCAGCAGCCAAGGTCTGAACAGGGCAAAAAATGGCTACACCTTC CASSQGLNRAKNGYTF
- 14 TRBJ2-1 TRBV5-1 - TGCGCCAGCAGCTTGGGAGACCCTAACAATGAGCAGTTCTTC CASSLGDPNNEQFF
TRBD1 15 TRBJ1-4 TRBV18 - TGTGCCAGCTCACCAAACAGGGGGACTAATGAAAAACTGTTTTTT CASSPNRGTNEKLFF
- 16 TRBJ1-1 TRBV11-3 - TGTGCCAGCAGCCAGACGGGGGGGCGCGAAAACACTGAAGCTTTCTTT CASSQTGGRENTEAFF
- 13 TRBJ1-1 TRBV5-1 - TGCGCCAGCAGCCCCGGGGGGTGGGCTGAAGCTTTCTTT CASSPGGWAEAFF
- 16 TRBJ1-5 TRBV6-5 - TGTGCCAGCAGTTACTCCGGACCAAGAGGGAATCAGCCCCAGCATTTT CASSYSGPRGNQPQHF
- 12 TRBJ1-1 TRBV20-1 - TGCAGTGCTAGTCCGGATCAGCCCGAAGCTTTCTTT CSASPDQPEAFF
- 14 TRBJ1-3 TRBV7-9 - TGTGCCAGCAGCTTAAGCAGGGATGGAAACACCATATATTTT CASSLSRDGNTIYF
- 13 TRBJ2-5 TRBV25-1 - TGTGCCAGCGCAGGCCAGGGGGGAGAGACCCAGTACTTC CASAGQGGETQYF
TRBD1 16 TRBJ1-6 TRBV5-1 - TGCGCCAGCTGCTTGGGACCGGGACAGGGGGGATCACCCCTCCACTTT CASCLGPGQGGSPLHF
- 14 TRBJ1-2 TRBV6-1 - TGTGCCAGCAGTGAATCTACAGGCATCTATGGCTACACCTTC CASSESTGIYGYTF
- 19 TRBJ2-1 TRBV2 - TGTGCCAGCAGTGAACCCGAACCCGTCGCGGTGAGCTCCTACAATGAGCAGTTCTTC CASSEPEPVAVSSYNEQFF
- 15 TRBJ2-7 TRBV29-1 once TGCAGCGTTGAAGACGGCTCGCGGAGCTCCTACGAGCAGTACTTC CSVEDGSRSSYEQYF
- 17 TRBJ2-7 TRBV18 - TGTGCCAGCTCACCAGTACCCCTAAGGGGCAGGGTGGACGAGCAGTACTTC CASSPVPLRGRVDEQYF
- 15 TRBJ1-2 TRBV6-5 - TGTGCCAGCAGTTACTCGTCTAGAGGCCATCATGGCTACACCTTC CASSYSSRGHHGYTF
- 15 TRBJ2-6 TRBV7-8 - TGTGCCAGCAGCTCCGAGGGCTCTGGGGCCAACGTCCTGACTTTC CASSSEGSGANVLTF
- 12 TRBJ1-1 TRBV5-1 - TGCGCCAGCAGCTTGGAAGGCCAGCAAGCTTTCTTT CASSLEGQQAFF
TRBD1 13 TRBJ1-2 TRBV19 - TGTGCCAGTAGTTCCTGGGACAGGGCTGGCTACACCTTC CASSSWDRAGYTF
- 15 TRBJ2-2 TRBV19 - TGTGCCAGTAGTATAGGACAGGCAAGCGTCGGGGAGCTGTTTTTT CASSIGQASVGELFF
- 14 TRBJ1-5 TRBV6-5 few TGTGCCAGCAGTTACTCGGGGAGAAATCAGCCCCAGCATTTT CASSYSGRNQPQHF
TRBD1 12 TRBJ1-1 TRBV6-5 - TGTGCCAGCAGTTCACAGGGGACTGAAGCTTTCTTT CASSSQGTEAFF
- 15 TRBJ2-7 TRBV5-5 - TGTGCCAGCAGCTCGAGGGACTTGAGCTCCTACGAGCAGTACTTC CASSSRDLSSYEQYF
TRBD1 13 TRBJ1-5 TRBV2 - TGTGCCAGCAGTGGGACAGGGAATCAGCCCCAGCATTTT CASSGTGNQPQHF
TRBD2 15 TRBJ2-1 TRBV29-1 - TGCAGCGTTAAACCGGGACTAGAGGCCTACAATGAGCAGTTCTTC CSVKPGLEAYNEQFF
TRBD2 16 TRBJ2-3 TRBV7-8 - TGTGCCAGCAGCTTATACCTAGCGGGAGACACAGATACGCAGTATTTT CASSLYLAGDTDTQYF
- 12 TRBJ2-7 TRBV12-3/TRBV12-4 - TGTGCCAGCAGTTTACGGGACTACGAGCAGTACTTC CASSLRDYEQYF
- 11 TRBJ1-2 TRBV12-3/TRBV12-4 - TGTGCCAGCAGTTTAGGCTCTGGCTACACCTTC CASSLGSGYTF
- 13 TRBJ1-6 TRBV7-6 - TGTGCCAGCAGCTCCCTCCCGGGCGTCCCCCTCCACTTT CASSSLPGVPLHF
TRBD2 17 TRBJ2-3 TRBV27 - TGTGCCAGCAGTTCTCCCCTAGCGGGGCTCGGCGCAGATACGCAGTATTTT CASSSPLAGLGADTQYF
- 12 TRBJ2-1 TRBV18 - TGTGCCAGCTCACCGGAAGGGGAGAAGCAGTTCTTC CASSPEGEKQFF
- 15 TRBJ1-1 TRBV15 - TGTGCCACCAGCAGAGCGCGGACCCAATGGCCTGAAGCTTTCTTT CATSRARTQWPEAFF
- 12 TRBJ2-1 TRBV30 - TGTGCCTGGAGTACTATCTTGGGTGAGCAGTTCTTC CAWSTILGEQFF
- 14 TRBJ1-3 TRBV28 - TGTGCCAGCAGTATACAGGGTCCTGGAAACACCATATATTTT CASSIQGPGNTIYF
TRBD2 17 TRBJ2-7 TRBV20-1 - TGCAGTGCTAGTGGGGGGCTAGCGGGAGGGCATCGTGACGAGCAGTACTTC CSASGGLAGGHRDEQYF
TRBD2 15 TRBJ2-5 TRBV5-4 - TGTGCCAGCAGCGCACTAGCGGGGGTCGCGGAGACCCAGTACTTC CASSALAGVAETQYF
TRBD2 16 TRBJ2-3 TRBV5-1 - TGCGCCAGCAGCTTGGTGGGACTAGCGGATACAGATACGCAGTATTTT CASSLVGLADTDTQYF
- 15 TRBJ1-4 TRBV6-6 - TGTGCCAGCAGTTACGGGTCCCCAACTAATGAAAAACTGTTTTTT CASSYGSPTNEKLFF
- 14 TRBJ1-2 TRBV5-1 few TGCGCCAGCAGCACCTCGACAAGTAACTATGGCTACACCTTC CASSTSTSNYGYTF
- 14 TRBJ2-5 TRBV9 few TGTGCCAGCAGCGTAGAAGGAGGGGGAGAGACCCAGTACTTC CASSVEGGGETQYF
- 15 TRBJ2-3 TRBV30 - TGTGCCTGGGGCTCGGGACCCGCCTCGACAGATACGCAGTATTTT CAWGSGPASTDTQYF
TRBD1 16 TRBJ1-5 TRBV6-6 - TGTGCCAGCTATAACCGGACAGGGCCTTTGAATCAGCCCCAGCATTTT CASYNRTGPLNQPQHF
TRBD2 15 TRBJ2-1 TRBV18 - TGTGCCAGCTCACCACTTCCTAGCGGCTACAATGAGCAGTTCTTC CASSPLPSGYNEQFF
- 12 TRBJ2-2 TRBV6-5 - TGTGCCAGCAGTTACTCCGAACGGGGAGCTGTTTTT CASSYSERGAVF